This T cell receptor (beta chain) was found in a study of blood T cells in healthy people across ages. Study overall: Template-switching capture recovered about one barcoded beta molecule per two T cells.

It was with a sample-barcoded 5' primer and a J-beta primer mix that a second PCR of roughly 7 to 11 cycles was run. MiXCR, applied by TCRdb to the 5' RACE reads, yields one record per CDR3 protein. The sample holds fewer than 1.5 million distinct CDR3 sequences, about 40% seen once. CDR1 SGHAT and CDR2 FQNNGV come from the germline V gene. The CDR3 runs 15 residues. The trim removed 5 bases at V and 10 bases at J, leaving 12 bases unmatched. Isolated PBMCs totaled at least 7 million in each sample. The total RNA that was extracted per sample amounted to at least 6 micrograms. The chain couples TRBV11-2 to TRBJ1-4; TRBD1 agrees at 8 bases. The sequence came from a woman between 18 and 29 years old in good health. Sequenced input: blood. CDR3: CASSLGGRGPVKLFF. DNA of the CDR3: TGTGCCAGCAGCCTAGGTGGCAGGGGGCCAGTAAAACTGTTTTTT.